This T cell receptor (beta chain) appears in the sequencing data of a study of blood T cells in healthy people across ages. Overall study results and limits: Unsorted PBMC input precluded a conclusive naive versus antigen-experienced comparison.

Worth noting for this clonotype: The target antigen is unknown.

Sample-barcoded 5' priming and a J-beta primer mix drove a second PCR of about 6 to 12 cycles. TCRdb called the 5' RACE reads again in MiXCR, with one record for every CDR3 protein. The data show 600,000 or so distinct CDR3 sequences, under 25% seen once. Germline loops: CDR1 SGHTA, CDR2 FQGNSA. The CDR3 consists of 15 residues. The sequencing sample was made of blood. V is TRBV7-2 and J is TRBJ2-5, with 10 bases that match TRBD2. The closer fit of TRBJ2-1 to the DNA end suggests the J call may be wrong. The source of this sequence is a man aged 65-85 years in good health. The CDR3 coding sequence is TGTGCCAGCAGCTTAGTTCTAGCGGGAGTTTGGGAGCAGTTCTTC. Protein product: CASSLVLAGVWEQFF.